This T cell receptor (beta chain) was identified in a study of blood T cell repertoires in COVID-19. There are 13 residues in the CDR3. Germline assignment: CDR1 SNHLY and CDR2 FYNNEI. Trimming took 7 bases from V and 3 from J; bases not matched to a gene: 5. Study processing details: Nucleated cell counts were estimated from reference gene primer amplification. The data were produced by immunoSEQ multiplex PCR, yet TCRdb's version contains in-frame clones alone and is incomplete. V, J and clone size derive from that table, while D and trimming were established from the DNA sequence. The repertoire holds about 95,000 clones, 89% seen once, with around 2.8% in the top ten.

This TCR came from a man in his forties or fifties with COVID-19, enrolled during active disease. The sequenced sample consisted of peripheral blood. The V call is TRBV2, the J call TRBJ1-2, with 7 bases matching TRBD1. The CDR3 loop is CASILDRDYGYTF. For the CDR3, the DNA is TGTGCCAGCATCCTTGACAGGGACTATGGCTACACCTTC. Drawing the rest from reference TRBV2 and TRBJ1-2, the complete variable domain is EPEVTQTPSHQVTQMGQEVILRCVPISNHLYFYWYRQILGQKVEFLVSFYNNEISEKSEIFDDQFSVERPDGSNFTLKIRSTKLEDSAMYFCASILDRDYGYTFGSGTRLTVV.